This entry lists 4 T cell receptor beta chains sequenced from one sample in a study of metastatic and nonmetastatic thyroid tumors. Thyroid surgery was performed in patients who had received no treatment beforehand. TCRdb reassembled clones from the PCR reads with MiXCR. The sample yields about 17,000 clones, under 30% seen once. The sample taken for sequencing was adjacent normal tissue. These receptors were collected from a female donor with papillary thyroid cancer or a benign thyroid nodule (not recorded which). Some clones in this sample may be carry-over from other donors' samples.

The rearrangement joins TRBV11-3 to TRBJ1-6; possible D gene TRBD1, 5 bases. The CDR3 contains 12 residues. Germline V lookup: CDR1 SGHNT, CDR2 YENEEA. V dropped 5 bases and J dropped 8 bases, with 7 bases sitting between them. The CDR3 DNA sequence: TGTGCCAGCAGCCAAGGGGATTCACCCCTCCACTTT. Protein: CASSQGDSPLHF. The variable domain in full, with the rest retrieved from reference TRBV11-3 and TRBJ1-6, is EAGVVQSPRYKIIEKKQPVAFWCNPISGHNTLYWYLQNLGQGPELLIRYENEEAVDDSQLPKDRFSAERLKGVDSTLKIQPAELGDSAVYLCASSQGDSPLHFGNGTRLTVT.

As to this clone: A much more abundant neighbour one base away suggests this may be a read error. J is TRBJ2-2 and V is TRBV5-4, with a weak D call TRBD2 (5 bases). Germline V gene data show CDR1 as SGHNT and CDR2 as YYREEE (reference sequence). The CDR3 loop spans 15 amino acids. Between the trimmed V and J ends, which lost 4 bases and 0 bases, there was a span of 10 bases. The CDR3 DNA sequence: TGTGCCAGCAGCGACTCGGGGACGAACACCGGGGAGCTGTTTTTT. Translated: CASSDSGTNTGELFF.

Ten or more counts support this clone. The V and J genes are TRBV4-2 and TRBJ2-4; 7 bases map to TRBD1. CDR1 is LGHNA and CDR2 is YNFKEQ in the germline V gene. The CDR3 runs to 18 residues. The trim removed 0 bases at V and 0 bases at J, leaving 8 bases unmatched. CDR3: CASSQEGGEGAAKNIQYF. Written as DNA, the CDR3 is TGTGCCAGCAGCCAAGAGGGTGGAGAGGGGGCAGCCAAAAACATTCAGTACTTC.

The rearrangement joins TRBV20-1 to TRBJ2-1; 7 bases agree with TRBD2. After removal of 0 bases from V and 10 bases from J, the junction contained 18 bases not matched to a gene. This CDR3 is built from 17 residues. Germline V gene data show CDR1 as DFQATT and CDR2 as SNEGSKA (reference sequence). CDR3 region: CSARDPIGRAAGEEQFF. In nucleotides, the CDR3 is TGCAGTGCTAGAGATCCGATTGGCCGGGCCGCGGGAGAAGAGCAGTTCTTC.